The clone carrying this T cell receptor (beta chain) was seen a handful of times. The antigen remains undetermined. The data were obtained in a study of T-cell reconstitution after alpha-beta-depleted transplantation in children. Study-wide results and limits: Surviving recipient T cells and intrathymic progenitors accounted for some patients' high TCRbeta diversity at day 60. The origin of alpha-beta T cells about two months after transplant was reportedly several hundred expanded graft clones.

CDR1 is LGHNA, CDR2 YNFKEQ, per germline. The CDR3 spans 16 residues. The V segment lost 0 bases and the J segment 6 bases; nucleotides outside the gene matches: 9. Unique molecular identifiers were incorporated into the prepared TCRbeta library. TCRdb analysed the PCR reads with MiXCR anew, one entry per CDR3 protein. This table holds approximately 520,000 distinct CDR3 sequences, about an eighth found once. The sequence was collected from a female patient under 10 years old who had a stem cell transplant for aplastic anemia, so the T cells may come from the graft donor. The chain recombines TRBV4-2 with TRBJ2-7, with TRBD2 matching 9 bases. The sample here was PBMCs, mostly from graft donor cells, taken 180 days after TCRalphabeta/CD19-depleted stem cell transplant. Here the CDR3 DNA reads TGTGCCAGCAGCCAAGATTTTGCGGGAGGGGGGAGCGAGCAGTACTTC. Its protein product is CASSQDFAGGGSEQYF.